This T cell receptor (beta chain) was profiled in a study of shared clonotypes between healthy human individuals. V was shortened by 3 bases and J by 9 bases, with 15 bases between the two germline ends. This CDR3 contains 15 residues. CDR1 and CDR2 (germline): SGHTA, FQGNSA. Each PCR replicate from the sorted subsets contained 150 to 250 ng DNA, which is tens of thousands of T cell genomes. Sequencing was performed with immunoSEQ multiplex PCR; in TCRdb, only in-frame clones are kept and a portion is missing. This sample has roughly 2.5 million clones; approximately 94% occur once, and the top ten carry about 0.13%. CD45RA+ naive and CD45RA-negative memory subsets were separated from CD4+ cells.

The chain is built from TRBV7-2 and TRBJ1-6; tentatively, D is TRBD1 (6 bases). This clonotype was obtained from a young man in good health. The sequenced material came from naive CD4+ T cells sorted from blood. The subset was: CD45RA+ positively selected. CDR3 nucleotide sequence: TGTGCCAGCAGCTTCTGGGGGCAGGGGAGTTCACCCCTCCACTTT. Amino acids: CASSFWGQGSSPLHF.